The 2 T cell receptor beta chains given below trace back to one sample, sequenced in a study of CD8+ T cells in alopecia areata. Once RNA had been extracted, it was reverse transcribed into cDNA to act as the sequencing template. Using immunoSEQ multiplex PCR, the repertoire was profiled, and TCRdb retains in-frame clones only, with some absent. The sample consists of about 97,000 clones, less than 50% of them appearing once. The sequenced material came from CD4+ T cells sorted from blood. These receptor sequences come from a human donor with alopecia areata.

The genes are TRBV20-1 and TRBJ1-1; unclear D gene. This CDR3 has 11 amino acids. Germline V gene lookup returns CDR1 DFQATT and CDR2 SNEGSKA (reference sequence). V gave up 3 bases and J gave up 10 bases, with 12 bases separating them. The CDR3 DNA follows: TGCAGTGCTAGCCGGGAGAGGGTAGCTTTCTTT. This translates into CSASRERVAFF.

The rearrangement uses TRBV18 and TRBJ2-5; 7 bases fit TRBD1. This CDR3 spans 14 amino acids. CDR1 and CDR2 (germline): KGHSH, LQKENI. Trimming cost V 3 bases and J 5 bases; bases outside gene matches: 6. Here the CDR3 reads CASSPQTGMETQYF. In DNA, the CDR3 is TGTGCCAGCTCACCTCAGACAGGGATGGAGACCCAGTACTTC. Together with reference TRBV18 and TRBJ2-5, the CDR3 gives the full variable domain: NAGVMQNPRHLVRRRGQEARLRCSPMKGHSHVYWYRQLPEEGLKFMVYLQKENIIDESGMPKERFSAEFPKEGPSILRIQQVVRGDSAAYFCASSPQTGMETQYFGPGTRLLVL.